These 19 T cell receptor beta chains were all obtained from the same sample, sequenced in a study of CD8 T cells in Susac syndrome. The RNA, about 0.5 to 1 ug, was put through reverse transcription using random hexamers. Using its own MiXCR run on the immunoSEQ multiplex PCR reads, TCRdb lists one record per CDR3 protein. The profile shows about 120,000 distinct CDR3 sequences, over 95% of them singletons. Sample: CD4+ T cells from PBMCs. The receptor set was obtained from a human donor with Susac syndrome.

V gene TRBV7-2 combines with J gene TRBJ2-1; D is possibly TRBD1 (5 bases). Germline lookup yields CDR1 SGHTA and CDR2 FQGNSA. The CDR3 consists of 13 residues. V was cut by 8 bases and J by 1 base, with 9 bases left in between. As DNA, the CDR3 is TGTGCCAGCGGGGCGGCTTCCTACAATGAGCAGTTCTTC. Protein product: CASGAASYNEQFF.

The chain carries TRBV3-1 and TRBJ2-7, with 8 bases lining up with TRBD1. V was clipped by 4 bases and J by 2 bases; unmatched bases: 7. The CDR3 has 15 residues. From germline, CDR1 is LGHDT and CDR2 YNNKEL (reference sequence). The CDR3 is CASSPDRGRTYEQYF. CDR3 DNA: TGTGCCAGCAGCCCCGACAGGGGTCGTACCTACGAGCAGTACTTC.

The rearrangement links TRBV30 to TRBJ2-1; 7 bases align to TRBD2. Germline CDR1 and CDR2: GTSNPN and SVGIG (reference sequence). The CDR3 is 16 residues long. V dropped 6 bases and J dropped 6; count of bases not matched to a gene: 17. The CDR3 region is CACYPGGPEGGNEQFF. The CDR3 nucleotides read TGTGCCTGCTACCCGGGAGGCCCAGAGGGTGGCAATGAGCAGTTCTTC.

The chain employs TRBV27 and TRBJ2-7; 9 bases line up with TRBD1. The V gene end was trimmed by 6 bases and the J gene end by 1 base; junction bases not matched to a gene: 7. Germline V CDR1 and CDR2: MNHEY, SMNVEV (reference sequence). The CDR3 length is 15 residues. The CDR3 spells CASRVQGARSYEQYF. CDR3 in DNA: TGTGCCAGCAGGGTACAGGGGGCTAGGTCCTACGAGCAGTACTTC.

V and J are TRBV19 and TRBJ2-7; TRBD2 agrees at 8 bases. Germline V lookup: CDR1 LNHDA, CDR2 SQIVND (reference sequence). The CDR3 has 15 amino acids. The ends lost 5 bases at V and 5 bases at J; junction bases unmatched: 11. CDR3 residues: CASSPGRGTRDEQYF. For the CDR3, the DNA is TGTGCCAGTAGTCCAGGCCGCGGGACTAGAGACGAGCAGTACTTC.

The chain combines TRBV9 with TRBJ1-5; D not certain. The length of the CDR3 is 13 residues. Germline loops: CDR1 SGDLS, CDR2 YYNGEE. V was pared by 0 bases and J by 9 bases, with 10 bases between. CDR3 residues: CASSVDLRSPQHF. For the CDR3, the DNA is TGTGCCAGCAGCGTAGATCTTCGGTCGCCCCAGCATTTT. The whole variable domain, filled in from reference TRBV9 and TRBJ1-5, reads DSGVTQTPKHLITATGQRVTLRCSPRSGDLSVYWYQQSLDQGLQFLIQYYNGEERAKGNILERFSAQQFPDLHSELNLSSLELGDSALYFCASSVDLRSPQHFGDGTRLSIL.

The chain combines TRBV19 with TRBJ2-7; possibly TRBD1 for D (6 bases). In germline, CDR1 is LNHDA, CDR2 SQIVND (reference sequence). V lost 4 bases and J lost 7, with 23 bases in between. The CDR3 consists of 16 residues. The CDR3 DNA is TGTGCCAGTAGTAAGGGGACAAGCTACCCCGGGAAGGAGCAGTACTTC. Its protein product is CASSKGTSYPGKEQYF.

J is TRBJ2-1 and V is TRBV9; 9 nucleotides line up with TRBD1. Trimming took 3 bases from V and 8 from J; bases not matched to a gene: 6. Germline V gives CDR1 SGDLS, CDR2 YYNGEE. The CDR3 length is 14 residues. The CDR3 reads CASSADRGWDEQFF. CDR3 nucleotide sequence: TGTGCCAGCAGCGCGGACAGGGGTTGGGATGAGCAGTTCTTC.

This chain links TRBV20-1 with TRBJ2-1; TRBD2 matches 9 bases. Losses at the gene ends were 1 base for V and 3 bases for J; bases not matched to a gene: 13. Germline CDR1 and CDR2: DFQATT and SNEGSKA (reference sequence). The CDR3 covers 18 residues. The CDR3, as DNA: TGCAGTGCTAGAGCAAGGGGACTAGCCTCCGCCTACTACAATGAGCAGTTCTTC. Amino acid sequence: CSARARGLASAYYNEQFF.

The chain is built from TRBV7-2 and TRBJ2-2; D remains ambiguous. V was shortened by 0 bases and J by 1 base, with 9 bases between the two germline ends. Germline lookup yields CDR1 SGHTA and CDR2 FQGNSA. The CDR3 spans 16 residues. The CDR3 loop is CASSLASVMNTGELFF. Written as DNA, the CDR3 is TGTGCCAGCAGCTTAGCTTCAGTGATGAACACCGGGGAGCTGTTTTTT.

The J gene is TRBJ1-1, the V gene TRBV18; 7 bases fit TRBD1. Germline CDR1 reads KGHSH; CDR2 reads LQKENI. This CDR3 comprises 14 residues. Losses at the gene ends were 8 bases for V and 2 bases for J; bases not matched to a gene: 8. In DNA form, the CDR3 reads TGTGCCAGCGGCAGTGGGACAGCAAACACTGAAGCTTTCTTT. This translates into CASGSGTANTEAFF.

This chain links TRBV6-2 or TRBV6-3 with TRBJ2-2, with TRBD2 matching 7 bases. The V gene end was trimmed by 0 bases and the J gene end by 3 bases; junction bases not matched to a gene: 4. The CDR3 sequence is 16 residues long. Germline loops: CDR1 MNHEY, CDR2 SVGEGT. CDR3 coding DNA: TGTGCCAGCAGTTACTCGCGGCTAGCGGACACCGGGGAGCTGTTTTTT. Translating it yields CASSYSRLADTGELFF.

This clonotype appeared a single time. The chain links TRBV4-3 to TRBJ1-4; TRBD1 is a possible D gene (6 bases). V lost 5 bases to trimming and J lost 8 bases, with 12 bases between them. Germline V gives CDR1 LGHNA, CDR2 YSLEER. This CDR3 contains 13 residues. The CDR3 here is CASSWGLGEKLFF. For the CDR3, the DNA is TGCGCCAGCAGCTGGGGGCTCGGGGAAAAACTGTTTTTT.

This chain links TRBV12-3 or TRBV12-4 with TRBJ2-6; 9 nucleotides line up with TRBD1. The CDR3 has 18 residues. V lost 4 bases and J lost 0; bases outside the gene matches: 7. CDR3 sequence: CASSYRTGASSGANVLTF. The CDR3 DNA sequence: TGTGCCAGCAGTTACCGGACAGGGGCTAGCTCTGGGGCCAACGTCCTGACTTTC.

V gene TRBV12-3 or TRBV12-4 combines with J gene TRBJ2-7; D may match TRBD1 or TRBD2 (5 bases each). The CDR3 loop spans 13 amino acids. The V end lost 3 bases, the J end lost 9 bases, and 15 bases lay between the germline ends. Here the CDR3 DNA reads TGTGCCAGCAGTTTGTTTCCCTCAGGGAGGCAGTACTTC. This translates into CASSLFPSGRQYF.

This chain joins TRBV14 and TRBJ2-1; unclear D gene. Per germline, CDR1 SGHDN and CDR2 FVKESK. The CDR3 contains 15 residues. V gave up 4 bases and J gave up 1 base, with 11 bases separating them. The CDR3 reads CASSLLGTSYNEQFF. DNA for the CDR3: TGTGCCAGCAGCCTCTTAGGAACTTCCTACAATGAGCAGTTCTTC.

The CDR3 DNA is TGCAGTGCTCTCGGGACTCTGGCGGGTCAGCCCCAGCATTTT. Translated: CSALGTLAGQPQHF. J is TRBJ1-5 and V is TRBV20-1, with D perhaps matching TRBD1 (5 bases). Trimming left V 5 bases short and J 6 bases short, with 17 bases between. Germline V gene data show CDR1 as DFQATT and CDR2 as SNEGSKA (reference sequence). The CDR3 has 14 amino acids.

The chain combines TRBV5-1 with TRBJ2-3; 7 bases match TRBD2. Germline loops: CDR1 SGHRS, CDR2 YFSETQ. The CDR3 totals 16 residues. V lost 0 bases, J lost 5 bases, and 9 bases stayed unmatched. The CDR3 here is CASSLAPLAEIDTQYF. CDR3 sequence (DNA): TGCGCCAGCAGCTTGGCCCCCCTAGCGGAAATAGATACGCAGTATTTT.

The rearrangement links TRBV5-1 to TRBJ2-7; 7 nucleotides align to TRBD1. Unmatched junction bases numbered 8, after V lost 6 bases and J lost 5 bases. CDR1 and CDR2 (germline): SGHRS, YFSETQ. This CDR3 contains 13 residues. This CDR3 reads CASTLQGVDEQYF. The CDR3 region has the DNA TGCGCCAGCACACTTCAGGGGGTTGACGAGCAGTACTTC. Complete variable domain (other parts from reference TRBV5-1 and TRBJ2-7): KAGVTQTPRYLIKTRGQQVTLSCSPISGHRSVSWYQQTPGQGLQFLFEYFSETQRNKGNFPGRFSGRQFSNSRSEMNVSTLELGDSALYLCASTLQGVDEQYFGPGTRLTVT.